The entry below gives a single T cell receptor (beta chain) sequence along with its context. Its antigen has not been determined. No much larger clone is present one base from it, and per-base qualities are unavailable. Sequences MGHRA (CDR1) and YSYEKL (CDR2) are obtained from the germline V gene. The CDR3 covers 16 residues, taking in both the cysteine and the phenylalanine. Of the read, only the CDR3 DNA is kept; its 48 bases are in frame from base 1. V is clipped by 1 base and J by 0 bases, and the sequence between their germline boundaries is 12 bases long. The data are from a study of blood T cell repertoires in COVID-19 (dated by TCRdb to 2020 to 2021). Study-wide context: Collaborator samples came from the United States, Italy and Spain and covered acute and convalescent phases of COVID-19. Subjects who had been exposed to COVID-19, were actively infected with it, or had recovered from it provided the deeply sampled blood TCRbeta repertoires that made up the dataset. Sample metadata almost always included a de-identified subject ID, COVID-19 status, age in years and sex. The samples were drawn from the first 160 participants of the ongoing ImmuneRACE study and from 1,254 subjects provided by 6 global collaborators. Where HLA class I and class II types were available, the types were taken from metadata supplied by the sample provider, not from assay-based typing. The material from the prospective study consisted of cDNA or gDNA derived from T cells, B-cell-depleted T cells, or PBMCs. The repertoires were released in a freely available public database meant as a resource for research on the immune response to SARS-CoV-2.

The research as a whole found: How much clinical and demographic metadata was included differed by source and by participant, and the metadata was provided uncurated.

TCRbeta CDR3 regions were amplified from genomic DNA using the immunoSEQ Assay, a bias-controlled multiplex PCR. The original methods were these. The number of nucleated cells in each sample was estimated by amplification of reference gene primers within the assay. To quantify the absolute abundance of each unique TCRbeta CDR3 rearrangement, sequence reads were collapsed and filtered. For each sample, productive Simpson clonality was calculated as the square root of Simpson's diversity index over productive rearrangements. This immuneACCESS table, as held by TCRdb, lists in-frame sequences with V and J called but not all clones. Of the missing ones, under half trace to an unresolved V gene in checked studies; the others have no known cause. That table is the source of V, J and clone size, and D and trimming were worked out from the DNA. Counted in this sample were 99,000 or so clones; approximately 80% of them appeared once. 8.5% to 9.5% of the sample belongs to the ten largest clones.

The collaborating institutions used their own protocols to collect whole blood in K2EDTA tubes. For TCRbeta analysis, collaborators shipped samples in one of three forms: frozen whole blood, isolated PBMCs, or DNA extracted from either of those sample types. Sequenced sample: peripheral blood. The rearrangement joined TRBV4-1 to TRBJ1-2; the D segment could be TRBD1, given 5 matching bases. This receptor was identified in a woman between 70 and 85 years old with acute or convalescent COVID-19. The CDR3 region: CASSQVLQESNYGYTF. The DNA sequence is TGCGCCAGCAGCCAAGTATTACAGGAATCTAACTATGGCTACACCTTC.